Listed here are 3 T cell receptor beta chains from one sample, sequenced in a study of T cells in Graves' hyperthyroidism and ophthalmopathy. RNA transcripts were the template for amplifying TCR beta CDR3 regions. A first-round RT-PCR of the TCR CDR3 used the HTBI primer set. TCRdb re-analysed the multiplex PCR reads in MiXCR, keeping a single row per CDR3 protein. The sample consists of more than 300,000 distinct CDR3 sequences, 11% to 15% of them appearing once. Source material: blood. Receptors originate from a woman aged 55-75 years with Graves' hyperthyroidism.

This clonotype was seen ten or more times. The chain couples TRBV20-1 to TRBJ2-3; 9 bases match TRBD2. The germline gives CDR1 DFQATT, CDR2 SNEGSKA (reference sequence). V was clipped by 6 bases and J by 6 bases; unmatched bases: 7. CDR3 length: 13 amino acids. Here the CDR3 reads CSATGLAGDTQYF. As DNA, the CDR3 is TGCAGTGCGACGGGACTAGCAGGGGATACGCAGTATTTT.

The CDR3 sequence: CASSVRSSYNSPLHF. In DNA form, the CDR3 reads TGTGCCAGCAGTGTTAGGAGCTCCTATAATTCACCCCTCCACTTT. The chain has TRBV25-1 and TRBJ1-6; D remains ambiguous. V lost 4 bases, J lost 0 bases, and 7 bases lay in between. This CDR3 region has 15 residues. Germline V lookup: CDR1 MGHDK, CDR2 SYGVNS.

This clonotype showed up just a few times. This chain uses TRBV4-2 with TRBJ1-5; a possible D gene is TRBD1 (5 bases). Germline loops: CDR1 LGHNA, CDR2 YNFKEQ. Trimming took off 0 bases at V and 5 bases at J, with 11 bases between the two ends. This CDR3 is 15 amino acids long. The CDR3 nucleotides are TGTGCCAGCAGCCAAGATATAGGGGACCATCAGCCCCAGCATTTT. Its protein is CASSQDIGDHQPQHF.